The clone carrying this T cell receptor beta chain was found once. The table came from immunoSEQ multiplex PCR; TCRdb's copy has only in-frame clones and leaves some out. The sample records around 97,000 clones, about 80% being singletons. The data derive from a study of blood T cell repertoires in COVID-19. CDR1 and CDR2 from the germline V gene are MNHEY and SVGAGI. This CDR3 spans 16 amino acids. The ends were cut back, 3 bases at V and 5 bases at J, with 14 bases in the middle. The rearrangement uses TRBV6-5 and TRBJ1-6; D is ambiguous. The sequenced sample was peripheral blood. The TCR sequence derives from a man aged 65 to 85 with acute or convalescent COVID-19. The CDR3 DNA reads TGTGCCAGCAGTTATGTGGGGAGTATGGATAATTCACCCCTCCACTTT. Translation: CASSYVGSMDNSPLHF.